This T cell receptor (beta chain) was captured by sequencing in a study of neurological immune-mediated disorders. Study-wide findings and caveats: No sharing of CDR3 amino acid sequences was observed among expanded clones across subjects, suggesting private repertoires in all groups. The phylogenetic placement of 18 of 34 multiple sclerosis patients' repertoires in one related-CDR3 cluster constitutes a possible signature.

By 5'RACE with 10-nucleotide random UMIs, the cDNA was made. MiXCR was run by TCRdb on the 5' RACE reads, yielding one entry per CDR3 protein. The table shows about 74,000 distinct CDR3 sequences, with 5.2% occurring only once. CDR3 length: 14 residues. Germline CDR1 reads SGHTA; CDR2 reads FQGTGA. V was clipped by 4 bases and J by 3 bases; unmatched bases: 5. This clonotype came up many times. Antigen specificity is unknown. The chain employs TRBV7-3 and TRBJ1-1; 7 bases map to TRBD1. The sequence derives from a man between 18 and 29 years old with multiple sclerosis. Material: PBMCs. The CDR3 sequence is CASSWNTGDTEAFF. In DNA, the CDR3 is TGTGCCAGCAGCTGGAACACAGGGGACACTGAAGCTTTCTTT.